A selection of T cell receptor beta chains follows, all from one sample in a study of cytomegalovirus exposure and HLA in healthy donors. Using immunoSEQ multiplex PCR, the repertoire was profiled, and TCRdb retains in-frame clones only, with some absent. The sample has approximately 190,000 clones; 83% are singletons. Sequencing input: PBMCs. These TCRs come from a man aged 35 to 55 in good health and CMV-seropositive. The CDR3 runs from the conserved cysteine through the conserved F or W. Each record gives: V gene, D gene, CDR3 length, J gene, clone size, CDR3 protein, CDR3 DNA. A D gene is named only where the DNA matches it firmly. Only some rows state a clone size, as once, few, many or a class for expanded clones.

>TRBV5-6|TRBD1|15|TRBJ2-7|.
CASSTGTGSFYEQYF
TGTGCCAGCAGCACAGGGACAGGGAGTTTCTACGAGCAGTACTTC
>TRBV11-1|TRBD2|15|TRBJ2-5|.
CASSGLSGRSETQYF
TGTGCCAGCAGCGGGCTGAGCGGGAGGTCAGAGACCCAGTACTTC
>TRBV5-1|TRBD2|19|TRBJ2-3|.
CASSSGLAGLGTSTDTQYF
TGCGCCAGCAGCTCGGGACTAGCGGGGCTGGGGACTAGCACAGATACGCAGTATTTT
>TRBV27|.|14|TRBJ2-2|.
CASSLTLNAGELFF
TGTGCCAGCAGTTTAACCCTAAACGCCGGGGAGCTGTTTTTT
>TRBV6-1|TRBD1|14|TRBJ1-4|.
CASSKDRGDEKLFF
TGTGCCAGCAGCAAGGACAGGGGGGATGAAAAACTGTTTTTT
>TRBV27|TRBD1|16|TRBJ1-2|.
CASSLGGTAYNYGYTF
TGTGCCAGCAGTTTGGGTGGGACAGCGTATAATTATGGCTACACCTTC
>TRBV19|.|15|TRBJ2-3|.
CASSIGGGRTDTQYF
TGTGCCAGTAGTATAGGTGGCGGCAGAACAGATACGCAGTATTTT
>TRBV7-8|.|14|TRBJ1-2|.
CASSLGGVGYGYTF
TGTGCCAGCAGCTTAGGGGGCGTGGGGTATGGCTACACCTTC
>TRBV11-1|TRBD2|15|TRBJ2-7|.
CASSLPSSGSVEQYF
TGTGCCAGCAGCTTACCGTCTAGCGGGAGTGTCGAGCAGTACTTC
>TRBV7-9|.|15|TRBJ1-1|.
CASSPPRLVPLEIFF
TGTGCCAGCAGCCCCCCTAGGTTAGTACCCCTGGAGATATTCTTT
>TRBV30|TRBD1|12|TRBJ2-7|.
CAWRQGDYEQYF
TGTGCCTGGAGACAGGGGGACTACGAGCAGTACTTC
>TRBV5-5|.|14|TRBJ1-5|.
CASSLAGKDQPQHF
TGTGCCAGCAGCTTGGCAGGGAAAGATCAGCCCCAGCATTTT
>TRBV5-4|TRBD2|16|TRBJ2-5|.
CASSEGLAGGIKTQYF
TGTGCCAGCAGCGAAGGACTAGCGGGAGGGATTAAGACCCAGTACTTC
>TRBV5-1|TRBD2|14|TRBJ2-5|.
CASSLSSGQETQYF
TGCGCCAGCAGCCTATCTAGCGGCCAAGAGACCCAGTACTTC
>TRBV13|TRBD2|14|TRBJ2-1|.
CASRTSGSYNEQFF
TGTGCCAGCAGGACTAGCGGGAGTTACAATGAGCAGTTCTTC
>TRBV29-1|.|12|TRBJ2-5|.
CSVSHHQETQYF
TGCAGCGTCTCACACCACCAAGAGACCCAGTACTTC
>TRBV6-6|TRBD2|15|TRBJ2-1|.
CASRGLAGKIDEQFF
TGTGCCAGCAGGGGACTAGCGGGGAAGATTGATGAGCAGTTCTTC
>TRBV7-8|.|14|TRBJ1-1|.
CASSLQYLNTEAFF
TGTGCCAGCAGCTTACAGTATTTGAACACTGAAGCTTTCTTT
>TRBV28|.|13|TRBJ2-1|.
CASSLSNYNEQFF
TGTGCCAGCAGTTTGTCCAACTACAATGAGCAGTTCTTC
>TRBV19|.|13|TRBJ1-1|.
CASSTYRVPEAFF
TGTGCCAGTAGTACTTACAGGGTCCCTGAAGCTTTCTTT
>TRBV4-1|.|14|TRBJ1-2|.
CASSPSGQDYGYTF
TGCGCCAGCAGCCCGTCCGGACAAGACTATGGCTACACCTTC
>TRBV18|TRBD2|15|TRBJ2-7|.
CASSPSSGLSYEQYF
TGTGCCAGCTCACCCTCTAGCGGGCTCTCCTACGAGCAGTACTTC
>TRBV5-4|.|14|TRBJ2-3|.
CASSRGLSTDTQYF
TGTGCCAGCAGCCGCGGTTTAAGCACAGATACGCAGTATTTT
>TRBV14|TRBD1|15|TRBJ2-7|.
CASSPGTGGGYEQYF
TGTGCCAGCAGTCCCGGGACAGGGGGCGGCTACGAGCAGTACTTC
>TRBV4-3|.|13|TRBJ1-5|.
CASSQGPKQPQHF
TGCGCCAGCAGCCAAGGGCCGAAACAGCCCCAGCATTTT
>TRBV6-5|TRBD2|14|TRBJ2-7|.
CASRGLAGAYEQYF
TGTGCCAGCAGAGGACTAGCGGGTGCTTACGAGCAGTACTTC
>TRBV19|.|16|TRBJ2-3|.
CASSIIGGLSTDTQYF
TGTGCCAGTAGTATTATAGGAGGGTTGAGCACAGATACGCAGTATTTT
>TRBV5-1|.|17|TRBJ2-3|once
CASSLAPTGPSTDTQYF
TGCGCCAGCAGCTTGGCCCCGACAGGCCCTAGCACAGATACGCAGTATTTT
>TRBV10-1|TRBD1|15|TRBJ2-7|.
CASTEEGTGSYEQYF
TGCGCCAGCACCGAGGAGGGGACAGGGTCCTACGAGCAGTACTTC
>TRBV6-5|.|14|TRBJ2-5|once
CASSYWGERETQYF
TGTGCCAGCAGTTACTGGGGCGAGAGAGAGACCCAGTACTTC
>TRBV29-1|TRBD1|12|TRBJ2-1|.
CSTPGQANEQFF
TGCAGCACCCCCGGACAGGCAAATGAGCAGTTCTTC
>TRBV4-2|.|16|TRBJ2-5|.
CASSQEMAGIQETQYF
TGTGCCAGCAGCCAAGAGATGGCGGGGATACAAGAGACCCAGTACTTC
>TRBV19|TRBD1|14|TRBJ1-1|.
CASRTQGGNTEAFF
TGTGCCAGTAGGACACAGGGGGGGAACACTGAAGCTTTCTTT
>TRBV5-8|.|15|TRBJ1-3|.
CASSLIVGPGNTIYF
TGTGCCAGCAGCTTAATCGTGGGGCCTGGAAACACCATATATTTT
>TRBV28|.|13|TRBJ2-7|.
CASSLSSPGEQYF
TGTGCCAGCAGTTTGTCCTCCCCGGGGGAGCAGTACTTC
>TRBV9|.|14|TRBJ2-3|.
CASSPVLGADTQYF
TGTGCCAGCAGCCCCGTGTTAGGGGCAGATACGCAGTATTTT
>TRBV30|.|13|TRBJ1-6|once
CAWSAGNNSPLHF
TGTGCCTGGAGTGCGGGTAATAATTCACCCCTCCACTTT
>TRBV5-4|.|13|TRBJ2-7|.
CASSPDWSYEQYF
TGTGCCAGCAGCCCTGACTGGAGCTACGAGCAGTACTTC
>TRBV6-4|TRBD2|14|TRBJ2-1|.
CASSGLAGGNEQFF
TGTGCCAGCAGTGGACTAGCGGGAGGTAATGAGCAGTTCTTC
>TRBV15|TRBD1|13|TRBJ1-1|.
CATSRDQTGEAFF
TGTGCCACCAGCAGAGATCAGACAGGGGAAGCTTTCTTT
>TRBV5-4|.|16|TRBJ1-2|.
CAGWANTGVLNYGYTF
TGTGCCGGGTGGGCGAACACAGGAGTTCTTAACTATGGCTACACCTTC
>TRBV2|.|13|TRBJ1-2|.
CASSERPPGGYTF
TGTGCCAGCAGTGAACGCCCCCCCGGGGGCTACACCTTC
>TRBV5-1|TRBD2|14|TRBJ2-2|few
CASSLLAGAGELFF
TGCGCCAGCAGCTTGCTAGCGGGAGCCGGGGAGCTGTTTTTT
>TRBV5-1|.|16|TRBJ2-7|.
CASSLESDPRGSEQYF
TGCGCCAGCAGCTTGGAGTCCGACCCTAGGGGGTCCGAGCAGTACTTC